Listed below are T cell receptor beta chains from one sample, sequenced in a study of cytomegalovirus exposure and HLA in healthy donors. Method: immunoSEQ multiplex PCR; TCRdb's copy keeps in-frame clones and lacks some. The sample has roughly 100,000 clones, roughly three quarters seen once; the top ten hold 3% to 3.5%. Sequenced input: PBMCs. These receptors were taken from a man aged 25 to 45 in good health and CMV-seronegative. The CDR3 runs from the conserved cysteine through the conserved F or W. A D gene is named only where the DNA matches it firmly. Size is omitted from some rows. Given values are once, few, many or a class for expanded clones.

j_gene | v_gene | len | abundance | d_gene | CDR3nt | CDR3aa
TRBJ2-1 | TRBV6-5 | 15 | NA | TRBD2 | TGTGCCAGCAGCCGTACTAGCGGGAGCTACAATGAGCAGTTCTTC | CASSRTSGSYNEQFF
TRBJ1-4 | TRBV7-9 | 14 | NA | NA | TGTGCCAGCAGCTTTAGCCAGGGTCGAGAAAAACTGTTTTTT | CASSFSQGREKLFF
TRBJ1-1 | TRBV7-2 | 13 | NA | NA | TGTGCCAGCAGCTTCCTCTGGAACACTGAAGCTTTCTTT | CASSFLWNTEAFF
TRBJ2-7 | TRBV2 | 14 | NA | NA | TGTGCCAGCAGGCGAAGCGGCAGCTCCTACGAGCAGTACTTC | CASRRSGSSYEQYF
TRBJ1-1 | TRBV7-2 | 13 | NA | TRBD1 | TGTGCCAGCAGCAGACAGGGGTGGACTGAAGCTTTCTTT | CASSRQGWTEAFF
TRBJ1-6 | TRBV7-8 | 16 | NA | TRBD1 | TGTGCCAGCAGCGCTTCCAGGGGGCAAGTTAATTCACCCCTCCACTTT | CASSASRGQVNSPLHF
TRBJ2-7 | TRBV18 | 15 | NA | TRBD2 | TGTGCCAGCTCAACAACTAGCGCGAGCTCCTACGAGCAGTACTTC | CASSTTSASSYEQYF
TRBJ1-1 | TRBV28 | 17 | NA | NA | TGTGCCAGCAGTTTCCACACTTCAGGGGTCTGGCTCACTGAAGCTTTCTTT | CASSFHTSGVWLTEAFF
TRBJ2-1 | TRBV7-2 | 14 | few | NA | TGTGCCAGCAGCCCAGGGGTTAGCGACAGTGAGCAGTTCTTC | CASSPGVSDSEQFF
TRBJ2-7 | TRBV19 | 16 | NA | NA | TGTGCCAGTAGTATGGCCAACTTTGGAGGCTTCTACGAGCAGTACTTC | CASSMANFGGFYEQYF
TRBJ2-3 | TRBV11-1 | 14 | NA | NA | TGTGCCAGCAGCTTATTCAGATCCACAGATACGCAGTATTTT | CASSLFRSTDTQYF
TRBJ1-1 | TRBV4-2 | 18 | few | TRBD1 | TGTGCCAGCAGCCAAGAAACCGGGACAGGGTATATGAACACTGAAGCTTTCTTT | CASSQETGTGYMNTEAFF
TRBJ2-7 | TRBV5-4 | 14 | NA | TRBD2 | TGTGCCAGCAGCCTAGCGGGAAGGAGCTACGAGCAGTACTTC | CASSLAGRSYEQYF
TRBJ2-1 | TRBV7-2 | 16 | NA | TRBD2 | TGTGCCAGCAGCACGCTAGCGGTGAGCTCCTACAATGAGCAGTTCTTC | CASSTLAVSSYNEQFF
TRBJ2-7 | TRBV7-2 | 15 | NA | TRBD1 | TGTGCCAGCAGCCGATGGGGACAGGGCCTTGGCGAGCAGTACTTC | CASSRWGQGLGEQYF
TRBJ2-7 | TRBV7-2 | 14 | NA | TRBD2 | TGTGCCAGCAGCCGACAGCGGGGGGCCTACGAGCAGTACTTC | CASSRQRGAYEQYF
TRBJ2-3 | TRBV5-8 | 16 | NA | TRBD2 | TGTGCCAGCAGCTTAGGGACTAGCGGGAGGACAGATACGCAGTATTTT | CASSLGTSGRTDTQYF
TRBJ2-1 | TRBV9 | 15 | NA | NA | TGTGCCAGCAGCATTCGACGGGACTCCTACAATGAGCAGTTCTTC | CASSIRRDSYNEQFF
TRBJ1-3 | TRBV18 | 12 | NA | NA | TGTGCCAGCTCAGAACAAGGAAACACCATATATTTT | CASSEQGNTIYF
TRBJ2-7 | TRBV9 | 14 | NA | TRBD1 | TGTGCCAGCAGCTACGGGCAGGGGGCCTACGAGCAGTACTTC | CASSYGQGAYEQYF
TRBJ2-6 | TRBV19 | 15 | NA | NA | TGTGCCAGTAGTATATCGCGCTCTGGGGCCAACGTCCTGACTTTC | CASSISRSGANVLTF
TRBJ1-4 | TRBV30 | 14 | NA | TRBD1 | TGTGCCTGGAGTACCCCAGGGGGTAGCGAAAAACTGTTTTTT | CAWSTPGGSEKLFF
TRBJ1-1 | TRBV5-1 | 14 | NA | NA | TGCGCCAGCAGCTTGGCAGGGCAGATCACTGAAGCTTTCTTT | CASSLAGQITEAFF
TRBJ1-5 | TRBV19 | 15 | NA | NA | TGTGCCAGTAGTATCGGTTGGGGGGGTGACCAGCCCCAGCATTTT | CASSIGWGGDQPQHF
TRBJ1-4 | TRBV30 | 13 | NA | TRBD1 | TGTGCCTGGAGGACAGGGGGATATGAAAAACTGTTTTTT | CAWRTGGYEKLFF
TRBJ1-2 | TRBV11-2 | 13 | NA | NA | TGTGCCAGCAGCTTGGGAGCTAACTATGGCTACACCTTC | CASSLGANYGYTF
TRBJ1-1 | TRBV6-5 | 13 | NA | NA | TGTGCCAGCAGCAATTACAGGGCGGTTGAAGCTTCCTTT | CASSNYRAVEASF
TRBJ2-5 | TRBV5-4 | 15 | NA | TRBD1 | TGTGCCAGCAGCTTTGAGACAGGGGACCGGGAGACCCAGTACTTC | CASSFETGDRETQYF
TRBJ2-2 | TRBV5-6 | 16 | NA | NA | TGTGCCAGCAGCTTGGTGGGGCAGGGCAACACCGGGGAGCTGTTTTTT | CASSLVGQGNTGELFF